The source of this T cell receptor (beta chain) is a study of blood T cell repertoires in COVID-19. Study context: COVID-19 samples collected from the United States, Italy and Spain covered acute and convalescent phases. T cells, B-cell-depleted T cells, or PBMCs provided the cDNA or gDNA that served as material.

In the original analysis: The authors estimated nucleated cell counts from reference gene primer amplification. Using immunoSEQ multiplex PCR, the repertoire was profiled, and TCRdb retains in-frame clones only, with some absent. The D gene and trimming were derived from the DNA, and the V and J assignments and clone size from that table. The sample consists of about 270,000 clones, about 85% of them appearing once. J lost 1 base, V lost 0 bases, and 11 bases had no gene match. Per germline, CDR1 LGHNA and CDR2 YSLEER. This CDR3 is 18 amino acids long. The clonotype comes from a human donor in a cohort sampled during active COVID-19. This sequence joins TRBV4-3 and TRBJ1-1; TRBD1 matches at 7 bases. Sequenced input: peripheral blood. The CDR3 reads CASSQDRTGGLKNTEAFF. The CDR3, as DNA: TGCGCCAGCAGCCAAGATCGGACAGGCGGGCTAAAGAACACTGAAGCTTTCTTT.